This T cell receptor (beta chain) emerged from a study of blood T cell repertoires in COVID-19. In the study overall: T cells, B-cell-depleted T cells, or PBMCs provided the cDNA or gDNA that served as material.

The participants were between about 18 and 100 years old and came from 20 to 30 US areas. As processed by the authors: Nucleated cell counts were estimated from reference gene primer amplification. Assay used: immunoSEQ multiplex PCR; TCRdb lists only in-frame clones, some missing. That table is the source of V, J and clone size, and D and trimming were worked out from the DNA. The sample holds about 220,000 clones, approximately 90% seen once. Germline values: CDR1 MNHEY, CDR2 SVGEGT. The V gene lost 6 bases and the J gene lost 2 bases, with 10 bases spanning the gap. The CDR3 consists of 13 residues.

This rearrangement joins TRBV6-2 or TRBV6-3 to TRBJ2-5; tentatively, D is TRBD1 (6 bases). Sequences were obtained from PBMCs or T cells enriched from blood (not recorded which). The sequence came from a woman between 40 and 50 years old with acute COVID-19. This CDR3 reads CASSRQEQETQYF. The CDR3 DNA reads as TGTGCCAGCAGCAGACAGGAGCAAGAGACCCAGTACTTC.